This T cell receptor (beta chain) was identified during a study of T cell responses to AZD1222 COVID-19 vaccine. Germline lookup yields CDR1 SGDLS and CDR2 YYNGEE. This CDR3 contains 16 residues. V lost 3 bases and J lost 3; bases outside the gene matches: 12. Some clones are missing from TCRdb's copy, which holds only in-frame ones; the method was immunoSEQ multiplex PCR. This table holds 150,000 to 200,000 clones, approximately 94% found once. The chain couples TRBV9 to TRBJ2-7, with TRBD2 identical over 7 bases. The TCR comes from an adult who received the AZD1222 COVID-19 vaccine. Sequencing was performed on peripheral blood, taken 28 days after the second AZD1222 dose. CDR3: CASSAHPGEGLYEQYF. The CDR3 DNA reads TGTGCCAGCAGCGCCCATCCGGGGGAGGGACTCTACGAGCAGTACTTC.